This TCR beta chain comes out of a study of identifying expanded T cells in peripheral blood (dated by TCRdb to the late 2010s). Regarding the study in general: Technical replicates were generated by sequencing separate aliquots of the same genomic DNA pool, with four replicates compared pairwise. What the study reported, not specific to this receptor: The authors expected biological variance in healthy repertoires might increase further over much longer intervals such as months to years. Both the number of clones called differentially abundant and the false-positive rate were significantly reduced by the beta-binomial model across all healthy-donor time intervals. The binomial model flagged approximately 1.1 differentially abundant clones between technical replicates but 15 to 17 over around 2 weeks and 19 over about four weeks. Across all healthy donors, variance in clone template counts between approximately 2-week samples was found to increase significantly with total template count.

For this clone: Its binding antigen is unknown. The sample holds no much larger clone one base away, and base qualities are not on file.

The CDR3 spans 14 residues, from the cysteine through the phenylalanine. CDR3 DNA only is kept here, 42 bases in frame from base 1. Trimming at the junction amounts to 5 bases on V and 7 bases on J, and the germline ends lie 15 bases apart. CDR1 MNHEY and CDR2 SVGAGI are derived from the germline V gene. The immunoSEQ Assay, which uses bias-controlled multiplex PCR amplification of genomic DNA, was used to profile TCRbeta CDR3 regions. In the paper's pipeline: To quantify the absolute abundance of each unique TCRbeta CDR3 region, the sequences were collapsed and filtered. Two models were used to test differential abundance: a binomial model (Fisher-equivalent) and a beta-binomial model that adds time-dependent variance fitted from healthy donors. Any clone with fewer than 5 combined templates was excluded, and a clone was called differentially abundant if its Benjamini-Hochberg FDR was below 0.01. Using the form v = (b*log(k)+a)^2, the beta-binomial variance was modeled as a function of the total template count across the two samples. TCRdb provides this immuneACCESS table in a form limited to in-frame rearrangements. Some clones are lacking; in checked studies, under half of them reflect an unresolved V gene, and why the rest are absent is not known. The V and J calls and the clone size are those of that table, but D and trimming were determined from the DNA. Counted in this sample were fewer than 60,000 clones; 70% to 85% of them appeared once. Jointly, the top ten make up about 14% of the sample.

No immune events, such as infections, were documented for the healthy donors during the collection period. Healthy-donor blood repertoires served as a training cohort to calibrate time-dependent variance in a beta-binomial model of T-cell clone differential abundance. The training cohort included 10 or so healthy donors, of whom 3 were female and 7 were male. On average the donors were approximately 42 years old, and their ages spanned roughly 29 to 64 years. Obtained from a commercial supplier, whole blood was collected from each healthy donor at three time points set two to three weeks apart. For immunosequencing, genomic DNA was extracted from unsorted whole blood.

The sample taken for sequencing was blood. The receptor was derived from a person aged 18 to 69 in good health. The chain is encoded by TRBV6-5 joined to TRBJ2-1; possibly the D gene is TRBD2, per 5 matching bases. The sequence in DNA is TGTGCCAGCAGTAATACCCAGCGGCGGAATGAGCAGTTCTTC. Its protein product is CASSNTQRRNEQFF.